This T cell receptor beta chain was recorded in a study of cytomegalovirus exposure and HLA in healthy donors. Across the whole study: The roughly 120 validation repertoires were reported in a later analysis to have been generated on the same platform as the roughly 720 first-cohort repertoires. Study outcomes and limitations: That first-cohort TCR clusters tended to co-occur in the roughly 130 validation repertoires was found in a later analysis. The classifier reportedly diagnosed cytomegalovirus status with high specificity and sensitivity.

To note about this clone: Its antigen is not known.

The assay was immunoSEQ multiplex PCR, and TCRdb's table has in-frame clones only and misses some. This table holds about 82,000 clones, about 92% found once. Deletions cut 3 bases from V and 0 bases from J, with 9 bases between. CDR1 is SGHRS and CDR2 is YFSETQ in the germline V gene. CDR3 length: 14 residues. Material: PBMCs. The J gene is TRBJ1-1, the V gene TRBV5-1; D may be TRBD1 (6 bases). The clonotype comes from a young man in good health and CMV-seronegative. The CDR3 DNA follows: TGCGCCAGCAGCTGGGGGCCGGTGAACACTGAAGCTTTCTTT. This codes for CASSWGPVNTEAFF.